Presented here are 20 T cell receptor beta chains from one specimen sequenced in a study of CXCR3-negative and CXCR3-positive naive CD8 T cells. Through 5' RACE with UMI labels, the TRB cDNA libraries were prepared. From the 5' RACE reads, TCRdb lists one entry per CDR3 protein and no DNA. Listed are roughly 140,000 distinct CDR3 sequences; 0.25% to 0.35% falls within the top ten. Their antigens remain unidentified. Study-wide findings and caveats: Against CXCR3-negative naive cells, CXCR3-positive naive cells showed more hydrophobic TRB CDR3s.

Sequenced material: naive CXCR3+ CD8+ T cells from blood. Subset denoted: CD45RO-CCR7+CD27+CD95- naive CD8+ T cells expressing CXCR3 (TNR3+). Receptors were obtained from a human donor in good health. Some clones in this sample may be carry-over from other donors' samples.

This sequence joins TRBV2 and TRBJ2-5. CDR3 size: 13 residues. Germline V gene lookup returns CDR1 SNHLY and CDR2 FYNNEI. The CDR3 sequence is CASSDFSWETQYF.

The V and J genes are TRBV2 and TRBJ2-7; the TRBD1 assignment by TCRdb is unverifiable without DNA. The CDR3 has 14 amino acids. Germline loops: CDR1 SNHLY, CDR2 FYNNEI. The CDR3 here is CASSGDRGVHEQYF.

The gene calls are TRBV2 and TRBJ2-1; TCRdb calls TRBD1, which cannot be checked without DNA. Germline V lookup: CDR1 SNHLY, CDR2 FYNNEI. CDR3 size: 13 residues. This CDR3 is CASSGTANNEQFF. The complete variable domain, with remaining parts taken from reference TRBV2 and TRBJ2-1, reads EPEVTQTPSHQVTQMGQEVILRCVPISNHLYFYWYRQILGQKVEFLVSFYNNEISEKSEIFDDQFSVERPDGSNFTLKIRSTKLEDSAMYFCASSGTANNEQFFGPGTRLTVL.

The chain's CDR3 is CASSPGTSGGRVAKNIQYF. The genes are TRBV28 and TRBJ2-4; the D gene TCRdb calls, TRBD2, cannot be checked with no DNA. The CDR3 totals 19 residues. CDR1 is MDHEN, CDR2 SYDVKM, per germline. Variable domain in full (rest from reference TRBV28 and TRBJ2-4): DVKVTQSSRYLVKRTGEKVFLECVQDMDHENMFWYRQDPGLGLRLIYFSYDVKMKEKGDIPEGYSVSREKKERFSLILESASTNQTSMYLCASSPGTSGGRVAKNIQYFGAGTRLSVL.

This sequence joins TRBV5-1 and TRBJ2-1; TCRdb indicates TRBD2, and absent DNA this call remains unverified. CDR1 and CDR2 from the germline V gene are SGHRS and YFSETQ. This CDR3 comprises 18 residues. The CDR3 is CASSLEARGEGPYNEQFF. Supplemented by reference TRBV5-1 and TRBJ2-1, the full variable domain reads KAGVTQTPRYLIKTRGQQVTLSCSPISGHRSVSWYQQTPGQGLQFLFEYFSETQRNKGNFPGRFSGRQFSNSRSEMNVSTLELGDSALYLCASSLEARGEGPYNEQFFGPGTRLTVL.

The genes are TRBV29-1 and TRBJ2-2; TCRdb's assignment of TRBD1 cannot be checked, as there is no DNA. The CDR3 has 14 amino acids. Germline assignment: CDR1 SQVTM and CDR2 ANQGSEA. This CDR3 reads CSVSGLVDTGELFF.

The chain joins TRBV7-9 to TRBJ1-1. CDR3 length equals 14 residues. Per the germline V gene, CDR1 is SEHNR and CDR2 is FQNEAQ (reference sequence). Here the CDR3 reads CASSLSVGYTEAFF.

The CDR3 spells CSASGGLGSYEQYF. This sequence joins TRBV20-1 and TRBJ2-7; TCRdb proposes TRBD1, but this gene call is untestable without DNA. This CDR3 contains 14 residues. Germline-derived CDR1 and CDR2 are DFQATT and SNEGSKA (reference sequence).

The gene calls are TRBV7-8 and TRBJ2-3. Germline loops: CDR1 SGHVS, CDR2 FQNEAQ. The CDR3 is made up of 15 amino acids. CDR3 residues: CASSLGRTSTDTQYF.

The chain combines TRBV23-1 with TRBJ2-1; the TCRdb call, TRBD2, lacks DNA for checking. TRBV23-1 is annotated as an ORF whose role is uncertain. The CDR3 contains 15 residues. This chain's CDR3 is CASSQGWSALNEQFF.

The chain uses TRBV5-6 and TRBJ2-5; the TCRdb call, TRBD2, lacks DNA for checking. Germline CDR1 reads SGHDT; CDR2 reads YYEEEE. There are 16 residues in the CDR3. CDR3 region: CASSLKLGGNQETQYF.

The chain carries TRBV12-3 or TRBV12-4 and TRBJ1-1; TCRdb lists TRBD1, though no DNA is available to test this call. The CDR3 has 14 residues. CDR3 amino acids: CASTRAGLNTEAFF.

The rearrangement uses TRBV9 and TRBJ1-1. This CDR3 has 13 amino acids. Germline assignment: CDR1 SGDLS and CDR2 YYNGEE. The CDR3 protein is CATRRWENTEAFF.

The J gene is TRBJ2-2, the V gene TRBV5-6. The CDR3 length is 16 residues. CDR1 and CDR2 (germline): SGHDT, YYEEEE. The chain's CDR3 is CASSLGSYGNTGELFF.

This chain links TRBV5-5 with TRBJ2-1; TCRdb returns TRBD2, unconfirmable since there is no DNA. Germline V gives CDR1 SGHKS, CDR2 YYEKEE (reference sequence). The CDR3 totals 17 residues. CDR3 protein: CASSSTSGGALYLEQFF.

The chain employs TRBV5-1 and TRBJ2-1; the D call from TCRdb, TRBD2, cannot be confirmed without DNA. CDR3 size: 17 residues. Germline V gene sequence: CDR1 SGHRS, CDR2 YFSETQ. CDR3 region: CASSLDVAGDSYNEQFF.

The chain is built from TRBV6-5 and TRBJ1-6; TCRdb's D call, TRBD1, is unchecked because there is no DNA. The CDR3 loop spans 15 amino acids. Germline V gene data show CDR1 as MNHEY and CDR2 as SVGAGI. The CDR3 reads CASSSNGQGNSPLHF.

This chain uses TRBV28 with TRBJ2-7; no DNA is available, so the TRBD2 call from TCRdb remains unchecked. This CDR3 comprises 14 residues. Germline V gene data show CDR1 as MDHEN and CDR2 as SYDVKM. The CDR3 sequence: CASSYPGLTYEQYF.

The chain carries TRBV14 and TRBJ1-1; no DNA is available, so the TRBD1 call from TCRdb remains unchecked. The CDR3 extends over 14 amino acids. Per the germline V gene, CDR1 is SGHDN and CDR2 is FVKESK. The CDR3 is CASSRDRYGTEAFF.

The chain employs TRBV2 and TRBJ2-3; TCRdb picks TRBD1, but there is no DNA to check that call. The CDR3 contains 15 residues. CDR1 and CDR2 from the germline V gene are SNHLY and FYNNEI. The CDR3 reads CASSGAGPMGDTQYF.